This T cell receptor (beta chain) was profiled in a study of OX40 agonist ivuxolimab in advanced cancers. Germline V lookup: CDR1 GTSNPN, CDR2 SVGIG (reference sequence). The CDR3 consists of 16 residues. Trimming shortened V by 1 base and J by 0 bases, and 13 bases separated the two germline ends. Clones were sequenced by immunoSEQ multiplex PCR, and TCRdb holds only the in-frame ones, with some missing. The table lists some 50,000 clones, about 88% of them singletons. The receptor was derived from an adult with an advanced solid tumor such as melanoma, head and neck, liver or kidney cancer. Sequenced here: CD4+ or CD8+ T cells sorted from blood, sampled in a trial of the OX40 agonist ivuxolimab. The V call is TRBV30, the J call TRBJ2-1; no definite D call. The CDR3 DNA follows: TGTGCCTGGAGTGATGGAGTGAGTAGCTCCTACAATGAGCAGTTCTTC. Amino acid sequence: CAWSDGVSSSYNEQFF.